The present T cell receptor beta chain was sequenced within a study of spatial heterogeneity in lung cancer. Study-level background: Consistent detection of more beta-chain than alpha-chain sequences was observed. Combinations of a unique TCR and a UMI were tallied in raw reads, and on average each appeared more than ten times.

Time point reported: sample taken at primary tumor resection. Whole RNA obtained from tumor, nontumor lung or frozen PBMC underwent sequencing without sorting. Samples were obtained from some 72 donors, all untreated early-stage non-small cell lung cancer patients. TCRdb re-analysed the 5' RACE reads in MiXCR, keeping a single row per CDR3 protein. Of more than 50,000 distinct CDR3 sequences listed, approximately 7% are singletons. CDR3 length equals 15 residues. Unmatched junction bases numbered 7, after V lost 2 bases and J lost 4 bases. Germline V gene sequence: CDR1 SGHRS, CDR2 YFSETQ. The sequenced sample was PBMCs, obtained at surgery. This chain joins TRBV5-1 and TRBJ2-7; 9 nucleotides agree with TRBD1. The clonotype originates from a female donor with early-stage non-small cell lung cancer. The CDR3 DNA reads as TGCGCCAGCAGCTTCGGACAGGGGAGTCTTTACGAGCAGTACTTC. This translates into CASSFGQGSLYEQYF.